This TCR beta chain stems from a study of vaccination and CD4 T cells after COVID-19. Study in general: Investigators took post-vaccine samples a median approximately 73 days after dose two, within a range of 14 to 241.

Germline assignment: CDR1 SGHAT and CDR2 FQNNGV. The CDR3 runs 15 residues. With 1 base removed from V and 2 bases from J, the gap between germline ends came to 11 bases. Broader study findings: From a median of roughly 21 to 38, SARS-CoV-2-reactive clonotypes increased, though not significantly.

Turning to this clonotype: Its target is unknown.

The Oncomine TCR Beta short-read assay sequenced DNA from cultured CD4+ T cells. TCRdb fed the PCR reads into MiXCR, producing one record per CDR3 protein. The sample yields 4,000 or so distinct CDR3 sequences, 30% to 45% seen once. Treatment noted: roughly 11-day PBMC culture with coronavirus spike peptide pools or control peptides (ViraFEST assay). Those CD4+ T cells from the unexposed donor predate the COVID-19 pandemic (2011-2018). The TCR originated in a human donor in good health. This chain links TRBV11-2 with TRBJ2-5; TRBD1 is a possible D gene (5 bases). Sequenced input: CD4+ T cells from blood, cultured in vitro. CDR3 in amino acids: CASSLGSGPQETQYF. CDR3 sequence (DNA): TGTGCCAGCAGCTTAGGTTCAGGGCCACAAGAGACCCAGTACTTC.